Each of the 15 T cell receptor beta chains below was sequenced from the same sample in a study of identical twins. TCRdb called the 5' RACE reads again in MiXCR, with one record for every CDR3 protein. This table holds more than 1.5 million distinct CDR3 sequences, more than 30% found once. Sequencing used cord blood. These receptors were collected from a newborn girl in good health.

This clonotype was detected a few times. The rearrangement links TRBV14 to TRBJ2-3; possibly TRBD2 for D (6 bases). In germline, CDR1 is SGHDN, CDR2 FVKESK. The CDR3 contains 11 residues. V lost 8 bases, J lost 9 bases, and 12 bases lay in between. The CDR3 sequence is CASQYGGTQYF. CDR3 nucleotides: TGTGCCAGCCAATATGGAGGGACGCAGTATTTT.

There are a few counts of this clonotype. Here the CDR3 reads CASGLAGLAKNIQYF. CDR3 DNA sequence: TGTGCCAGCGGACTAGCGGGGCTAGCCAAAAACATTCAGTACTTC. V is TRBV6-2 or TRBV6-3 and J is TRBJ2-4, with 12 bases lining up with TRBD2. V shed 8 bases and J 0 bases; nucleotides not matched to a gene: 2. The CDR3 has 15 residues. CDR1 is MNHEY and CDR2 is SVGEGT in the germline V gene.

V is TRBV4-2 and J is TRBJ1-2; no clear D. The germline CDR1 and CDR2 sequences are LGHNA and YNFKEQ. This CDR3 has 17 residues. The V end lost 0 bases, the J end lost 8 bases, and 22 bases lay between the germline ends. CDR3 in amino acids: CASSQDVGKALMRGYTF. In nucleotides, the CDR3 is TGTGCCAGCAGCCAAGATGTGGGAAAGGCCCTTATGCGGGGCTACACCTTC.

The rearrangement uses TRBV5-1 and TRBJ1-2, with 8 bases aligning to TRBD1. With V trimmed by 3 bases and J by 4 bases, 11 bases remained unmatched. Germline V gene data show CDR1 as SGHRS and CDR2 as YFSETQ. The CDR3 length is 16 residues. CDR3 amino acids: CASSSLPGQESYGYTF. CDR3 sequence (DNA): TGCGCCAGCAGCTCGCTTCCGGGACAGGAGTCCTATGGCTACACCTTC. The whole variable domain, filled in from reference TRBV5-1 and TRBJ1-2, reads KAGVTQTPRYLIKTRGQQVTLSCSPISGHRSVSWYQQTPGQGLQFLFEYFSETQRNKGNFPGRFSGRQFSNSRSEMNVSTLELGDSALYLCASSSLPGQESYGYTFGSGTRLTVV.

This clonotype was detected ten times or more. The chain uses TRBV10-3 and TRBJ2-6, with D unresolved. V dropped 7 bases and J dropped 2 bases, with 6 bases sitting between them. From germline, CDR1 is ENHRY and CDR2 SYGVKD. CDR3 length: 13 amino acids. The CDR3 DNA is TGTGCCATCACCCCTACTGGGGCCAACGTCCTGACTTTC. It encodes CAITPTGANVLTF.

This clonotype was seen more than once but under ten times. CDR3 DNA: TGCAGTGCTAGAGATCAGAGAGACTACGAGCAGTACTTC. It encodes CSARDQRDYEQYF. The rearrangement uses TRBV20-1 and TRBJ2-7; D not resolved. Trimming shortened V by 0 bases and J by 3 bases, and 9 bases separated the two germline ends. The CDR3 is made up of 13 amino acids. CDR1 is DFQATT, CDR2 SNEGSKA, per germline (reference sequence).

The chain is built from TRBV4-2 and TRBJ2-7, with TRBD1 as a possible D gene (5 bases). In germline, CDR1 is LGHNA, CDR2 YNFKEQ. This CDR3 spans 15 amino acids. Trimming cost V 1 base and J 3 bases, with 13 bases left between them. The DNA of the CDR3 is TGTGCCAGCAGCCAAGGGGGCAAGGGCTTCTACGAGCAGTACTTC. Translated, it gives CASSQGGKGFYEQYF.

The chain uses TRBV6-5 and TRBJ2-4; tentatively, D is TRBD1 (6 bases). The CDR3 is made up of 14 amino acids. CDR1 and CDR2 from the germline V gene are MNHEY and SVGAGI. V was shortened by 6 bases and J by 13 bases, with 22 bases between the two germline ends. CDR3 nucleotides: TGTGCCAGCAGGACTCACAGGGCTACCTACGGGCAGTACTTC. Its protein product is CASRTHRATYGQYF.

As regards this clonotype: A much larger clone is a single base away; this may be a read error. The chain carries TRBV20-1 and TRBJ2-5; D is possibly TRBD1 (6 bases). The DNA end is more similar to TRBJ2-7, so the J call may be wrong. This CDR3 is built from 13 residues. Germline loops: CDR1 DFQATT, CDR2 SNEGSKA (reference sequence). CDR3 in DNA: TGCAGTGCTAGAGGACAGGAGACCTACGAGCAGTACTTC. Translating gives CSARGQETYEQYF.

The chain has TRBV2 and TRBJ2-1; D unresolved. Looked up from germline, CDR1 is SNHLY and CDR2 is FYNNEI. V gave up 8 bases and J gave up 0 bases, with 17 bases separating them. The length of the CDR3 is 16 residues. The CDR3 protein is CASLNRPALSYNEQFF. The CDR3 nucleotides are TGTGCCAGCCTCAACCGACCAGCTCTCTCCTACAATGAGCAGTTCTTC. The complete variable domain, with remaining parts taken from reference TRBV2 and TRBJ2-1, reads EPEVTQTPSHQVTQMGQEVILRCVPISNHLYFYWYRQILGQKVEFLVSFYNNEISEKSEIFDDQFSVERPDGSNFTLKIRSTKLEDSAMYFCASLNRPALSYNEQFFGPGTRLTVL.

The chain employs TRBV20-1 and TRBJ2-1; D perhaps matches TRBD2 (6 bases). Germline CDR1 DFQATT, CDR2 SNEGSKA (reference sequence). This CDR3 has 13 amino acids. Between the trimmed V and J ends, which lost 6 bases and 8 bases, there was a span of 17 bases. CDR3 residues: CSAPLAANYEQFF. The DNA for the CDR3 is TGCAGTGCCCCTTTAGCGGCTAACTATGAGCAGTTCTTC.

To note about this clonotype: The conserved phenylalanine or tryptophan is not found at the CDR3 terminus, so this likely reflects a read error. Here the CDR3 DNA reads TGTGCCAGCTCCCCTAGCGGGGGCGTCACAGATACGCAGTATTTG. Encoded protein: CASSPSGGVTDTQYL. The J gene is TRBJ2-3, the V gene TRBV11-2; 10 bases agree with TRBD2. V trimming: 8 bases; J trimming: 2 bases; junction bases outside the gene matches: 7. This CDR3 contains 15 residues. Germline V gives CDR1 SGHAT, CDR2 FQNNGV.

This clonotype was counted a few times. The chain links TRBV6-5 to TRBJ1-5, with TRBD1 identical over 8 bases. Per the germline V gene, CDR1 is MNHEY and CDR2 is SVGAGI. The CDR3 extends over 16 amino acids. With 4 bases clipped from V and 0 bases from J, the junction kept 5 bases outside the gene matches. CDR3 sequence: CASSWTGIYSNQPQHF. The CDR3, as DNA: TGTGCCAGCAGTTGGACAGGGATATATAGCAATCAGCCCCAGCATTTT.

V and J are TRBV15 and TRBJ2-2; maybe TRBD1 (5 bases). V lost 5 bases and J 7 bases, leaving 11 bases between the germline ends. This CDR3 has 13 residues. Germline-derived CDR1 and CDR2 are LNHNV and YYDKDF (reference sequence). CDR3 DNA sequence: TGTGCCACCAGCGGCGGAACAGGCGGGGAGCTGTTTTTT. Translation gives CATSGGTGGELFF.

The V gene is TRBV10-1, the J gene TRBJ2-3; 8 positions match TRBD2. Germline-derived CDR1 and CDR2 are WNHNN and SYGVQD (reference sequence). V lost 8 bases and J lost 2; bases outside the gene matches: 9. The CDR3 is 15 residues long. The CDR3 region is CASGIGSGDTDTQYF. CDR3 nucleotides: TGCGCCAGCGGGATCGGTAGCGGGGACACAGATACGCAGTATTTT.